Here is one T cell receptor beta chain with its context. No antigen is known for it. The data belong to a study of cytomegalovirus exposure and HLA in healthy donors. Study results and limitations: Among the sequence variants, a highly shared cluster was likely an artifact of sequencing.

V lost 4 bases, J lost 0 bases, and 18 bases lay in between. CDR1 and CDR2 from the germline V gene are SGHRS and YFSETQ. The CDR3 consists of 17 residues. PCR employed 60 Vbeta and 13 Jbeta primers. The data were produced by immunoSEQ multiplex PCR, yet TCRdb's version contains in-frame clones alone and is incomplete. The data hold about 200,000 clones, with 79% observed a single time. V is TRBV5-1 and J is TRBJ2-3; D is possibly TRBD2 (5 bases). The sequencing input was PBMCs. The clonotype was recovered from a woman younger than 45 in good health and CMV-seropositive. For the CDR3, the DNA is TGCGCCAGCAGCACCCACGAGGGTGGGGTGAGCACAGATACGCAGTATTTT. Translation gives CASSTHEGGVSTDTQYF.